This T cell receptor beta chain was recorded in a study of T-cell reconstitution after alpha-beta-depleted transplantation in children. General study results and limits: Reportedly, only several hundred clones from non-depleted graft cells drove alpha-beta T-cell counts at about two months.

CDR3 size: 15 residues. The J segment lost 0 bases and the V segment lost 6 bases, leaving 8 bases of the junction unmatched. As concerns this clonotype: What it recognizes is unknown.

Preparing the TCRbeta library involved the use of unique molecular identifiers. Each CDR3 protein gets one entry after TCRdb re-called the PCR reads with MiXCR. The data contain around 300,000 distinct CDR3 sequences, over 9.5% of them singletons. This sequence was found in a boy in the first two years of life with acute myeloid leukemia, due to receive a stem cell transplant. The chain carries TRBV12-3 or TRBV12-4 and TRBJ2-7, with 7 bases aligning to TRBD1. Sequences were derived from PBMCs, sampled before TCRalphabeta/CD19-depleted stem cell transplant. CDR3 DNA: TGTGCCAGCAGCCTTAACAGGGGCGGCTCCTACGAGCAGTACTTC. It encodes CASSLNRGGSYEQYF.